Following are 21 T cell receptor beta chains from one sample sequenced in a study of early T cells in non-severe SARS-CoV-2 infection. TCRdb re-derived calls from the 5' RACE reads in MiXCR, one entry per CDR3 protein. Among tens of thousands of distinct CDR3 sequences listed, roughly 14% were seen once. The specimen sequenced was whole blood. These TCRs come from an adult who was a healthcare worker with PCR-confirmed SARS-CoV-2 infection or an uninfected control (not recorded which).

This clonotype was seen many times. J is TRBJ2-2 and V is TRBV12-3 or TRBV12-4; 12 nucleotides match TRBD2. The CDR3 is 17 residues long. With V trimmed by 6 bases and J by 6 bases, 11 bases remained unmatched. Here the CDR3 DNA reads TGTGCCAGCAGGCTTACTAGCGGGGGGACAACTTCCGGGGAGCTGTTTTTT. Its translation is CASRLTSGGTTSGELFF.

The chain carries TRBV6-6 and TRBJ2-5; 15 nucleotides align to TRBD2. Germline CDR1 is MNHNY and CDR2 is SVGAGI (reference sequence). CDR3 length equals 17 residues. The trim removed 8 bases at V and 0 bases at J, leaving 7 bases unmatched. The CDR3 DNA follows: TGTGCCAGCGGGACTAGCGGGGGGCTCGGGTACCAAGAGACCCAGTACTTC. Protein product: CASGTSGGLGYQETQYF.

This clonotype was counted between two and nine times. The CDR3 DNA is TGCGCCAGCACCGAATACCTTAGAGGCACTGAAGCTTTCTTT. Translation: CASTEYLRGTEAFF. This chain joins TRBV5-1 and TRBJ1-1; D not resolved. CDR1 and CDR2 (germline): SGHRS, YFSETQ. V dropped 6 bases and J dropped 4 bases, with 16 bases sitting between them. CDR3 size: 14 residues. The variable domain in full, completed from reference TRBV5-1 and TRBJ1-1, reads KAGVTQTPRYLIKTRGQQVTLSCSPISGHRSVSWYQQTPGQGLQFLFEYFSETQRNKGNFPGRFSGRQFSNSRSEMNVSTLELGDSALYLCASTEYLRGTEAFFGQGTRLTVV.

The V call is TRBV6-6, the J call TRBJ2-1; 10 bases agree with TRBD2. The ends lost 0 bases at V and 4 bases at J; junction bases unmatched: 3. Looked up from germline, CDR1 is MNHNY and CDR2 is SVGAGI (reference sequence). The CDR3 sequence is 16 residues long. The DNA of the CDR3 is TGTGCCAGCAGTTACTCGTCTAGCGGGGGTTACAATGAGCAGTTCTTC. It is translated as CASSYSSSGGYNEQFF.

This clonotype was counted a few times. J is TRBJ1-1 and V is TRBV3-1; TRBD1 is a possible D gene (5 bases). CDR1 and CDR2 from the germline V gene are LGHDT and YNNKEL (reference sequence). The CDR3 sequence is 15 residues long. The germline V and J ends were trimmed by 1 base and 0 bases, with 9 bases remaining between them. The CDR3 sequence is CASSQATVLNTEAFF. CDR3 DNA sequence: TGTGCCAGCAGCCAAGCGACAGTTTTGAACACTGAAGCTTTCTTT.

This clonotype appeared a few times. This sequence joins TRBV19 and TRBJ2-7, with 7 nucleotides matching TRBD1. Looked up from germline, CDR1 is LNHDA and CDR2 is SQIVND (reference sequence). CDR3 size: 13 residues. V lost 4 bases to trimming and J lost 3 bases; unmatched junction nucleotides: 3. CDR3 protein: CASSTRTGYEQYV. Written as DNA, the CDR3 is TGTGCCAGTAGTACTCGGACAGGCTACGAGCAGTACGTC.

This clonotype was found a few times. The rearrangement uses TRBV14 and TRBJ1-2; perhaps TRBD1 as D (5 bases). Per germline, CDR1 SGHDN and CDR2 FVKESK. With 1 base removed from V and 5 bases from J, the gap between germline ends came to 17 bases. The CDR3 spans 16 residues. CDR3 DNA sequence: TGTGCCAGCAGCCAAGGGAGGGGCACCCCGGGTTATGGCTACACCTTC. It encodes CASSQGRGTPGYGYTF.

This rearrangement joins TRBV5-1 to TRBJ2-3; 8 bases are shared with TRBD2. This CDR3 region has 14 residues. Trimming removed 5 bases from V and 10 bases from J; junction bases left unmatched: 12. The germline CDR1 and CDR2 sequences are SGHRS and YFSETQ. The CDR3 loop reads CASSLAGPIPAQYF. Here the CDR3 DNA reads TGCGCCAGCAGTCTAGCGGGCCCAATCCCAGCGCAGTATTTT.

The chain employs TRBV7-9 and TRBJ1-1; TRBD1 matches at 9 bases. Germline CDR1 is SEHNR and CDR2 is FQNEAQ (reference sequence). V was clipped by 7 bases and J by 0 bases; unmatched bases: 9. The CDR3 sequence is 16 residues long. The CDR3 region has the DNA TGTGCCAGCACCCTCAACAGGGGGCGCGTGAACACTGAAGCTTTCTTT. Residues: CASTLNRGRVNTEAFF.

This clonotype was observed many times. The V call is TRBV20-1, the J call TRBJ2-3; the D call may be TRBD1 or TRBD2 (6 bases each). V was trimmed by 7 bases and J by 0 bases, leaving 14 bases between them. The CDR3 covers 14 residues. Germline assignment: CDR1 DFQATT and CDR2 SNEGSKA (reference sequence). The CDR3 spells CSVLPGASTDTQYF. For the CDR3, the DNA is TGCAGTGTCCTTCCGGGGGCTAGCACAGATACGCAGTATTTT.

This clonotype has a handful of counts. The chain has TRBV5-6 and TRBJ2-3; TRBD2 matches 7 bases. The CDR3 extends over 15 amino acids. V lost 5 bases and J lost 4; bases outside the gene matches: 10. Germline-derived CDR1 and CDR2 are SGHDT and YYEEEE. DNA for the CDR3: TGTGCCAGCAGAATCTGGGGGGGATTCGCAGATACGCAGTATTTT. This encodes CASRIWGGFADTQYF.

The chain couples TRBV20-1 to TRBJ2-3; D might be TRBD2 (6 bases). Trimming cost V 6 bases and J 2 bases, with 12 bases left between them. The CDR3 spans 13 residues. CDR1 DFQATT and CDR2 SNEGSKA come from the germline V gene (reference sequence). The CDR3 reads CSAEGLSTDTQYF. The CDR3 DNA follows: TGCAGTGCGGAGGGACTGTCCACAGATACGCAGTATTTT.

The chain links TRBV5-1 to TRBJ1-1, with 8 bases identical to TRBD1. CDR3 length: 16 amino acids. Germline CDR1 reads SGHRS; CDR2 reads YFSETQ. Trimming removed 2 bases from V and 5 bases from J; junction bases left unmatched: 11. In DNA, the CDR3 is TGCGCCAGCAGCTTACGTCAGGGGGCCAGCGGGACTGAAGCTTTCTTT. Protein sequence: CASSLRQGASGTEAFF.

The chain carries TRBV12-3 or TRBV12-4 and TRBJ1-1; D might be TRBD1 (5 bases). The CDR3 contains 14 residues. V was shortened by 5 bases and J by 6 bases, with 16 bases between the two germline ends. The CDR3 sequence is CASSRTLSGAEAFF. DNA of the CDR3: TGTGCCAGCAGTAGGACACTATCAGGCGCTGAAGCTTTCTTT.

This clonotype was seen ten or more times. This chain connects TRBV6-6 to TRBJ2-2; D is unresolved. The CDR3 contains 15 residues. Trimming took 0 bases from V and 4 from J, leaving 9 bases between them. Looked up from germline, CDR1 is MNHNY and CDR2 is SVGAGI (reference sequence). CDR3 sequence (DNA): TGTGCCAGCAGTTACTCAGTTTCCGGCACCGGGGAGCTGTTTTTT. Its translation: CASSYSVSGTGELFF.

Many counts were recorded for this clonotype. The genes are TRBV12-3 or TRBV12-4 and TRBJ1-4; D is uncertain. CDR3 length: 10 residues. V lost 6 bases to trimming and J lost 5 bases, with 1 base between them. CDR3 sequence (DNA): TGTGCCAGCAGAAATGAAAAACTGTTTTTT. The encoded protein is CASRNEKLFF.

The CDR3 spells CSASPLGSRNTGELFF. In DNA form, the CDR3 reads TGCAGTGCTAGCCCCCTAGGGAGTCGGAACACCGGGGAGCTGTTTTTT. The chain couples TRBV20-1 to TRBJ2-2, with D possibly TRBD2 on 5 matching bases. Germline values: CDR1 DFQATT, CDR2 SNEGSKA (reference sequence). This CDR3 contains 16 residues. V lost 3 bases and J 1 base, leaving 15 bases between the germline ends.

At least ten counts were recorded for this clonotype. The chain links TRBV6-1 to TRBJ2-3, with TRBD1 matching over 8 bases. V trimming: 2 bases; J trimming: 2 bases; junction bases outside the gene matches: 9. This CDR3 comprises 17 residues. Germline V gives CDR1 MNHNS, CDR2 SASEGT. The CDR3 protein is CASSEYRQGPVTDTQYF. The CDR3 DNA reads TGTGCCAGCAGTGAATACCGACAGGGGCCGGTCACAGATACGCAGTATTTT.

This clonotype was counted a few times. This chain links TRBV4-1 with TRBJ1-2; D gene ambiguous. Trimming shortened V by 0 bases and J by 12 bases, and 20 bases separated the two germline ends. This CDR3 has 15 residues. The germline V gene has CDR1 MGHRA and CDR2 YSYEKL. The CDR3 DNA reads TGCGCCAGCAGCCAAGATCCCCTACCCCGGGGTATCGACACCTTC. Amino acids: CASSQDPLPRGIDTF.

J is TRBJ2-4 and V is TRBV5-1; 8 bases agree with TRBD1. Trimming cost V 4 bases and J 6 bases; bases outside gene matches: 9. CDR3 size: 15 residues. CDR1 SGHRS and CDR2 YFSETQ come from the germline V gene. The DNA for the CDR3 is TGCGCCAGCAGCCCTCTGACAGGGGACGGAAACATTCAGTACTTC. This sequence encodes CASSPLTGDGNIQYF.

V and J are TRBV29-1 and TRBJ1-1, with D unclear. The germline CDR1 and CDR2 sequences are SQVTM and ANQGSEA. V was cut by 2 bases and J by 4 bases, with 11 bases left in between. This CDR3 has 13 amino acids. CDR3 amino acids: CSVENVGITEAFF. As DNA, the CDR3 is TGCAGCGTTGAAAATGTAGGGATCACTGAAGCTTTCTTT.